The rows below give T cell receptor beta chains drawn from one sample of a study of post-analysis software for immune sequencing data. TCRdb used MiXCR to reprocess the PCR reads, holding one entry per CDR3 protein. The sample includes roughly 800,000 distinct CDR3 sequences, about 50% seen only once; the top ten take approximately 4.5%. The material sequenced was blood. All receptors come from a girl between 5 and 17 years old with multiple sclerosis. The CDR3 runs from the conserved cysteine through the conserved F or W. D genes are given only for firm matches. Where a row states a size, it is once, few, many or the class of an expanded clone; other rows omit it.

j_gene,abundance,v_gene,d_gene,CDR3nt,CDR3aa
TRBJ2-1,NA,TRBV2,TRBD1,TGTGCCAGCAGGGGGGACAGTCCCGAGCAGTTCTTC,CASRGDSPEQFF
TRBJ2-7,few,TRBV7-8,NA,TGTGCCAGCAGCTTAGATTTCGGTTACGAGCAGTACTTC,CASSLDFGYEQYF
TRBJ2-6,NA,TRBV7-9,NA,TGTGCCAGCAGCTTACCTCAGATCCGTTCTGGGGCCAACGTCCTGACTTTC,CASSLPQIRSGANVLTF
TRBJ2-5,few,TRBV28,NA,TGTGCCAGCAGTTTAAGCCAGATACAAGAGACCCAGTACTTC,CASSLSQIQETQYF
TRBJ1-2,NA,TRBV15,NA,TGCGCCACCCAACCGGGCAGGCTTGACTATGGCTACACCTTC,CATQPGRLDYGYTF
TRBJ2-7,NA,TRBV7-2,NA,TGTGCCAGCAGCTTTGACTGGGACGAGCAGTACTTC,CASSFDWDEQYF
TRBJ2-1,NA,TRBV5-1,NA,TGTGCCAGCAGCTTGGCCTTTTATCCCCGAGAAAGGAAAGACAATGAGCAGTTCTTC,CASSLAFYPRERKDNEQFF
TRBJ2-2,few,TRBV5-5,TRBD1,TGTGCCAGCAGCTTGGAACAGGGGGTTACCGGGGAGCTGTTTTTT,CASSLEQGVTGELFF
TRBJ2-6,NA,TRBV5-1,TRBD2,TGCGCCAGCAGGACGGGGGGTTACTCCAACTCTGGGGCCAACGTCCTGACTTTC,CASRTGGYSNSGANVLTF
TRBJ2-2,few,TRBV9,NA,TGTGCCAGCACCATAGGACCTACCGGGGAGCTGTTTTTT,CASTIGPTGELFF
TRBJ2-7,once,TRBV6-5,NA,TGTGCCAGCAGGGGAAACGGGGGCGCGGAGCAGTACTTC,CASRGNGGAEQYF
TRBJ2-3,NA,TRBV18,TRBD2,TGTGCCAGCTCAAGGCTAGCGGAGATAGATACGCAGTATTTT,CASSRLAEIDTQYF
TRBJ2-1,NA,TRBV6-4,NA,TGTGCCAGCAGTATAAGCTTAGGGGGCTACAATGAGCAGTTCTTC,CASSISLGGYNEQFF
TRBJ2-1,NA,TRBV20-1,TRBD2,TGCAGTGCTCGCCCCGCCCTAGCGGGAAAGGGTAATGAGCAGTTCTTC,CSARPALAGKGNEQFF
TRBJ2-7,NA,TRBV29-1,TRBD2,TGCAGCGTTGAGATCCCCGGGAGCGGGAGGTTCTACGAGCAGTACTTC,CSVEIPGSGRFYEQYF
TRBJ1-2,few,TRBV27,NA,TGTGCCAGCAGTCCTGCCGGTGGGGTCTATGGCTACACCTTC,CASSPAGGVYGYTF
TRBJ2-5,NA,TRBV2,NA,TGTGCCAGCAGTAAAAGGTGGGACCAAGAGACCCAGTACTTC,CASSKRWDQETQYF
TRBJ2-7,few,TRBV29-1,TRBD1,TGCAGCGCCTCAGACAGGGCCGGAGGATACGAGCAGTACTTC,CSASDRAGGYEQYF
TRBJ2-5,NA,TRBV6-1,NA,TGTGCCAGCACGTGGGGACTGATCCAAGAGACCCAGTACTTC,CASTWGLIQETQYF
TRBJ2-3,few,TRBV20-1,TRBD2,TGCAGTGCCCTGGGACTAGCGGAGGGGACAGATACGCAGTATTTT,CSALGLAEGTDTQYF
TRBJ1-6,NA,TRBV5-1,NA,TGCGCCAGCAGCTTGCAGCGGGGGAATAATTCACCCCTCCACTTT,CASSLQRGNNSPLHF
TRBJ2-1,NA,TRBV29-1,NA,TGCAGCGTTGAGACCGTCGCTAATGAGCAGTTCTTC,CSVETVANEQFF
TRBJ2-5,NA,TRBV29-1,NA,TGCAGCGTTGAAGGGGCTAGCGTGCAAGAGACCCAGTACTTC,CSVEGASVQETQYF
TRBJ2-1,few,TRBV5-1,NA,TGCGCCAGCAGCCCACCCAAGAGCCGGAATGAGCAGTTCTTC,CASSPPKSRNEQFF
TRBJ2-1,few,TRBV29-1,TRBD2,TGCAGCGTTGAAACTAGCGGAAGCATGAATGAGCAGTTCTTC,CSVETSGSMNEQFF
TRBJ2-7,NA,TRBV5-1,TRBD2,TGCGCCAGCAGCGGAATCCGGGAGGGCCCCTACGAGCAGTACTTC,CASSGIREGPYEQYF
TRBJ2-5,NA,TRBV20-1,TRBD2,TGCAGTGTTAGCAGTCTAGCGGGTCAAGAGACCCAGTACTTC,CSVSSLAGQETQYF
TRBJ1-1,NA,TRBV6-5,NA,TGTGCCAGCAGTTATGGGGGCGGGCGGACTGAAGCTTTCTTT,CASSYGGGRTEAFF
TRBJ2-1,NA,TRBV12-3/TRBV12-4,NA,TGTGCCGGCAGTTTTTCACGGAGGAGGAGGGATGAGCAGTTCTTC,CAGSFSRRRRDEQFF
TRBJ1-4,NA,TRBV4-1,NA,TGCGCCAGCAGCCAAGACAAGATGGGGGGGCGAGAAAAACTGTTTTTT,CASSQDKMGGREKLFF
TRBJ2-2,NA,TRBV20-1,NA,TGCAGTGCTAGGCAGGGGTCAACCGGGGAGCTGTTTTTT,CSARQGSTGELFF
TRBJ1-1,NA,TRBV5-1,NA,TGCGCCAGCCATGTAGAGGAGAACACTGAAGCTTTCTTT,CASHVEENTEAFF
TRBJ2-1,NA,TRBV20-1,TRBD2,TGCAGTGCTAGTAGCGGGTCCTACAATGAGCAGTTCTTC,CSASSGSYNEQFF
TRBJ2-5,few,TRBV7-9,NA,TGTGCCAGCAGCTTAGCGCGCCCGGCGTACCAAGAGACCCAGTACTTC,CASSLARPAYQETQYF
TRBJ2-3,NA,TRBV12-3/TRBV12-4,TRBD2,TGTGCCAGCAGTCCAGGACTAGCGGCTGCAGATACGCAGTATTTT,CASSPGLAAADTQYF
TRBJ2-5,once,TRBV14,NA,TGTGCCAGCAGCCAAGATTACAACCGGGGTTACCAAGAGACCCAGTACTTC,CASSQDYNRGYQETQYF
TRBJ2-3,NA,TRBV6-5,TRBD1,TGTGCCAGCAAGAGGACAGGGGTACGGACAGATACGCAGTATTTT,CASKRTGVRTDTQYF
TRBJ1-2,few,TRBV12-3/TRBV12-4,NA,TGTGCCAGCAGTATAAGACCCGGAGGCTATGGCTACACCTTC,CASSIRPGGYGYTF
TRBJ2-1,NA,TRBV12-3/TRBV12-4,TRBD2,TGTGCCAGCAGTCCCACCTTCGCGGGAGGGACCTACAATGAGCAGTTCTTC,CASSPTFAGGTYNEQFF
TRBJ2-1,NA,TRBV6-5,NA,TGTGCCAGCTTCGGGGGGCTCAACTCCTACAATGAGCAGTTCTTC,CASFGGLNSYNEQFF
TRBJ1-2,NA,TRBV29-1,NA,TGCAGCGTGATCGCGACCTCCTATGGCTACACCTTC,CSVIATSYGYTF
TRBJ2-5,few,TRBV5-1,TRBD1,TGCGCCAGCAGCTTGGCCAGACAGGGAAGAGAGACCCAGTACTTC,CASSLARQGRETQYF
TRBJ2-7,NA,TRBV10-3,TRBD2,TGTACCATATCTAGCGGGACAAGCTACGAGCAGTACTTC,CTISSGTSYEQYF
TRBJ2-1,NA,TRBV3-1,NA,TGTGCCAGCAGCCAGCCGCGGGGACTTGGGATGTCGGGTGAGCAGTTCTTC,CASSQPRGLGMSGEQFF
TRBJ2-7,few,TRBV5-1,NA,TGCGCCAGCAGCGGTGGGGCGGGACAGACCTACGAGCAGTACTTC,CASSGGAGQTYEQYF
TRBJ1-6,NA,TRBV20-1,NA,TGCAGTGCTAGAAATCTCGATGGGGACTATTCACCCCTCCACTTT,CSARNLDGDYSPLHF
TRBJ2-3,few,TRBV12-3/TRBV12-4,NA,TGTGCCAGCAGTTTAGGTGGGGGTCGAGATACGCAGTATTTT,CASSLGGGRDTQYF
TRBJ2-3,NA,TRBV7-2,NA,TGTGCCAGCAGCTTAGCTTCAGGGAACACAGATACGCAGTATTTT,CASSLASGNTDTQYF
TRBJ1-2,NA,TRBV20-1,TRBD1,TGCAGTGCAAATCGACAGGGATCAGGCTACACCTTC,CSANRQGSGYTF
TRBJ2-3,NA,TRBV20-1,TRBD2,TGCAGTGCTCCAGGACTAGCGGGGGGCCTCAGCACAGATACGCAGTATTTT,CSAPGLAGGLSTDTQYF
TRBJ2-1,NA,TRBV20-1,TRBD2,TGCAGTGCTTTACTACTAACTAGCGGGGGCTACAATGAGCAGTTCTTC,CSALLLTSGGYNEQFF
TRBJ2-7,NA,TRBV11-3,NA,TGTGCCAGCGGGAAGGGTTACGAGCAGTACTTC,CASGKGYEQYF
TRBJ1-5,NA,TRBV20-1,NA,TGCAGTGCTAGAGGGGCCAATCAGCCCCAGCATTTT,CSARGANQPQHF